The sequence of this T cell receptor (beta chain) was determined in a study of glioma-infiltrating T cells after dendritic cell vaccination. TCRdb keeps only in-frame clones here, not all; method: immunoSEQ multiplex PCR. This sample has approximately 67,000 clones; approximately 81% occur once, and the top ten carry 7% to 9%. The V gene lost 0 bases and the J gene lost 0 bases, with 15 bases spanning the gap. Germline CDR1 is SGHNT and CDR2 is YYREEE (reference sequence). The CDR3 sequence is 17 residues long. J is TRBJ1-2 and V is TRBV5-4; weak D call: TRBD1 (5 bases). The source material was blood, sampled before dendritic cell vaccination. This clonotype was sampled from a human donor with glioblastoma. CDR3 sequence reads: CASSLGAGKGANYGYTF. The CDR3 DNA sequence: TGTGCCAGCAGCTTGGGGGCAGGGAAAGGGGCTAACTATGGCTACACCTTC.